This TCR beta chain came from a study of neurological immune-mediated disorders. General observations from the study: Sharing of CDR3 amino acid sequences among expanded clones across subjects was absent, suggesting private repertoires in all groups.

Germline V CDR1 and CDR2: SGHTA, FQGNSA. CDR3 length: 14 amino acids. TCRdb passed the 5' RACE reads through MiXCR, listing each CDR3 protein once. The sample shows under 50,000 distinct CDR3 sequences, 13% of them seen only once. Note on this clonotype: No antigen is known for it. The germline gene is not matched at one end of the junction; a read error may be the cause.

The time point is: longitudinal time-point 2. The rearrangement links TRBV7-2 to TRBJ1-1, with D maybe TRBD1 (5 bases). The sequenced sample consisted of PBMCs. The clonotype was recovered from a male donor with HTLV-1-associated myelopathy (HAM/TSP). The CDR3 nucleotides read TGTGCCAGCAGCTTAAGGGGTGGGTACACTGAAGCTTTATTT. Its translation is CASSLRGGYTEALF. Variable domain in full (rest from reference TRBV7-2 and TRBJ1-1): GAGVSQSPSNKVTEKGKDVELRCDPISGHTALYWYRQSLGQGLEFLIYFQGNSAPDKSGLPSDRFSAERTGGSVSTLTIQRTQQEDSAVYLCASSLRGGYTEALFGQGTRLTVV.